This section outlines one T cell receptor beta chain sequence together with its context. Profiling relied on immunoSEQ multiplex PCR, and the TCRdb table lists in-frame clones only, not all of them. Among under 150,000 clones listed, around 86% were seen once. The data were obtained in a study of T cell responses to AZD1222 COVID-19 vaccine. The CDR3 is 19 residues long. The germline V gene has CDR1 SGHVS and CDR2 FNYEAQ. The V end lost 4 bases, the J end lost 0 bases, and 19 bases lay between the germline ends. This specimen consisted of peripheral blood, obtained on day 0 of MenACWY control vaccination. The sequence was collected from an adult in good health. The rearrangement links TRBV7-6 to TRBJ2-6; a weak D match, TRBD2 (6 bases). As DNA, the CDR3 is TGTGCCAGCAGCTCTTATGATGGGGACGGGAGCTCTGGGGCCAACGTCCTGACTTTC. Translation: CASSSYDGDGSSGANVLTF.